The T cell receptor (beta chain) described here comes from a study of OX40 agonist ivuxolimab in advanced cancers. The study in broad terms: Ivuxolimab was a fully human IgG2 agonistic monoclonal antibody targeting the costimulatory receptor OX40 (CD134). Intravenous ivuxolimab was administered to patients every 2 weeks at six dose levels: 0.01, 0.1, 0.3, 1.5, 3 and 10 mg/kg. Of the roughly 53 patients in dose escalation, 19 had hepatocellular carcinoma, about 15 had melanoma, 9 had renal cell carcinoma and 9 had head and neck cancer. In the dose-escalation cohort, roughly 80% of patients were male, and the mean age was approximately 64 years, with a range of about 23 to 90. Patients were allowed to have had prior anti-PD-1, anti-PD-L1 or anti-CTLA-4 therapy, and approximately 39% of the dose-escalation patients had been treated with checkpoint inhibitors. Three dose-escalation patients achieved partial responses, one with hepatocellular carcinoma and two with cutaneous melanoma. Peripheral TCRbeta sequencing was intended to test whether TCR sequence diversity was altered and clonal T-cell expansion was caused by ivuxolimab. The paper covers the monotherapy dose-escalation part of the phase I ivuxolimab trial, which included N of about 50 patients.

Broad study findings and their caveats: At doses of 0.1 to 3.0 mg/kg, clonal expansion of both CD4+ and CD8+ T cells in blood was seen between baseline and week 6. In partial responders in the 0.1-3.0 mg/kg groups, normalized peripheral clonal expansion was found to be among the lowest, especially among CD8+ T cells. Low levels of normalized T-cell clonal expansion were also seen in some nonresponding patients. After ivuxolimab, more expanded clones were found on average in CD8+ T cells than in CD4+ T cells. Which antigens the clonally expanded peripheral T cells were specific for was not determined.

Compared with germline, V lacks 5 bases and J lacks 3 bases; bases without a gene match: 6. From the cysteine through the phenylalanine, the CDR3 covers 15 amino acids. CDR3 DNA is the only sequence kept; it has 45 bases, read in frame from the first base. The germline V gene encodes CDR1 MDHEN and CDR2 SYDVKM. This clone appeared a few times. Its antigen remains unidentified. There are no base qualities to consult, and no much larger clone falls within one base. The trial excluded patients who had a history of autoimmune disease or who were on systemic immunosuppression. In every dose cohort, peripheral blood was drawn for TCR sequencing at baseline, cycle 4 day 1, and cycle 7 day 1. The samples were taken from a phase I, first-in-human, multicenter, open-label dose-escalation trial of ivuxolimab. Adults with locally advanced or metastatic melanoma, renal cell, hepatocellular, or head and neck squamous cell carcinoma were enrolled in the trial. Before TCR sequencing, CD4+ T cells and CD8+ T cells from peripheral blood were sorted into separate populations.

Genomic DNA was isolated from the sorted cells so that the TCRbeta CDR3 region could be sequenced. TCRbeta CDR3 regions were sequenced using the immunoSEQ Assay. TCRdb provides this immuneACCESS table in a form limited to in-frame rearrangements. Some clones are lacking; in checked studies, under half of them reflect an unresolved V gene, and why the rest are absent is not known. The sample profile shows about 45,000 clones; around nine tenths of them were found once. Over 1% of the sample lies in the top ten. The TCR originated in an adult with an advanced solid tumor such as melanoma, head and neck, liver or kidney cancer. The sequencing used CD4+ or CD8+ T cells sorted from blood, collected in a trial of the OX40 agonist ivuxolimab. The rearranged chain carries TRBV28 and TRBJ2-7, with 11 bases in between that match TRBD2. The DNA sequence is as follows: TGTGCCAGCAGTAAGACTAGCGGGGCCCTCTACGAGCAGTACTTC. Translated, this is CASSKTSGALYEQYF.